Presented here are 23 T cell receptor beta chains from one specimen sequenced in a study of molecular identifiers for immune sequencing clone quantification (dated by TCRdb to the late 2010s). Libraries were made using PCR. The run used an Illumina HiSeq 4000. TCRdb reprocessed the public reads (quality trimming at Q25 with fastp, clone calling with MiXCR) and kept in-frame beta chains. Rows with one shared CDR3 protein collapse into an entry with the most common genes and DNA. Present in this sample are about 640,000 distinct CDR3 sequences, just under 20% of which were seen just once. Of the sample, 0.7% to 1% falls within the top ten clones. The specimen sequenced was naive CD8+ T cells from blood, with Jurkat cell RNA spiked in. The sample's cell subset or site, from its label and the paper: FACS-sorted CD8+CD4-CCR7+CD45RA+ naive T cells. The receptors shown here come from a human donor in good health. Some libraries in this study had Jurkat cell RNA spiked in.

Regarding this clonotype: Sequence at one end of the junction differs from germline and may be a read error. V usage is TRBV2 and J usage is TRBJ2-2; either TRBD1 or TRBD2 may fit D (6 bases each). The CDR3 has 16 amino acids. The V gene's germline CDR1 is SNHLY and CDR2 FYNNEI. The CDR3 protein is CASSRSGATNTGELLF. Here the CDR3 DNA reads TGTGCCAGCAGCCGGTCGGGGGCGACGAACACCGGGGAGCTGCTTTTT.

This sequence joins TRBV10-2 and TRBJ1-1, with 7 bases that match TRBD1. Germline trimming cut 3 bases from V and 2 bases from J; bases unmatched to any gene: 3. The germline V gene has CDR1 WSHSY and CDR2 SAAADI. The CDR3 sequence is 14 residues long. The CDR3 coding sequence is TGCGCCAGCAGTGACACAGGGGTCAACACTGAAGCTTTCTTT. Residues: CASSDTGVNTEAFF.

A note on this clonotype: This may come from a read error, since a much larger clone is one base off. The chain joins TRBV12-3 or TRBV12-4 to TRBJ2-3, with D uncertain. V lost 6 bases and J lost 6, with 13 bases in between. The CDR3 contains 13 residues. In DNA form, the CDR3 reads TGTGCCAGCAGCACGATAGGATCGGATACGCAGTATTTT. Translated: CASSTIGSDTQYF.

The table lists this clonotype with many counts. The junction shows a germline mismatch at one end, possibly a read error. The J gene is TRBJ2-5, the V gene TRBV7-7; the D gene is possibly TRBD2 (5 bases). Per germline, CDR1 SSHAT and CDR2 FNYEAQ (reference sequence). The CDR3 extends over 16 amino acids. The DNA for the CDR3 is TGTGCTAGCAGCTTATCGGGGATCCCATACCAAGAGACCCAGTACTTC. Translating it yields CASSLSGIPYQETQYF. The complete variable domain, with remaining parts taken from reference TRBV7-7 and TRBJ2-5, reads GAGVSQSPRYKVTKRGQDVTLRCDPISSHATLYWYQQALGQGPEFLTYFNYEAQPDKSGLPSDRFSAERPEGSISTLTIQRTEQRDSAMYRCASSLSGIPYQETQYFGPGTRLLVL.

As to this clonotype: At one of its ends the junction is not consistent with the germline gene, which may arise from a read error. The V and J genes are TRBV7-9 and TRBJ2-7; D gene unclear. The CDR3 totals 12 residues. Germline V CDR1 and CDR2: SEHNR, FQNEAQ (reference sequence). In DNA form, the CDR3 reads TGTGCCGGCAGCTTAGTTCTCCACGAGCAGTACTTC. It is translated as CAGSLVLHEQYF.

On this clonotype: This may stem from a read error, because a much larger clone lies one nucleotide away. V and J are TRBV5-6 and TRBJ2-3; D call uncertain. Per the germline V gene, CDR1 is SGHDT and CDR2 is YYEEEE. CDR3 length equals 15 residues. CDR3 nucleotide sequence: TGTGCCAGCAGCTTGATCCCTAGTCCCACAGATTCGCAGTATTTT. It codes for CASSLIPSPTDSQYF.

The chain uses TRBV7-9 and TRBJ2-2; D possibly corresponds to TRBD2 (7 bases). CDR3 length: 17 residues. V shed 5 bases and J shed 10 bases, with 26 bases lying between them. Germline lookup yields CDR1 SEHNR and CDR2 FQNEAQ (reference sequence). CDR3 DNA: TGTGCCAGCAGCCAGGGGCCCCCCCCGGGAGGCGACGAGGAGCTGTTTTTT. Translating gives CASSQGPPPGGDEELFF.

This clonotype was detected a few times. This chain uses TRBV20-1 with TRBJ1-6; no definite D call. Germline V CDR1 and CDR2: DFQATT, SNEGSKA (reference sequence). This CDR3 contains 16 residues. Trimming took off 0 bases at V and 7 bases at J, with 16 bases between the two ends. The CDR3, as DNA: TGCAGTGCTAGAGATCTCGACTTGGATCTAAATTCACCCCTCCACTTT. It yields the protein CSARDLDLDLNSPLHF.

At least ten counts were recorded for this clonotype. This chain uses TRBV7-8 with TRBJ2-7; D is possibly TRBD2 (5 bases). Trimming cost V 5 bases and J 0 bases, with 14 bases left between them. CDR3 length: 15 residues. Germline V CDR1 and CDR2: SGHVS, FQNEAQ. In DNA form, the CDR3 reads TGTGCCAGCAGCCCGATGGCTGGGAGCTCCTACGAGCAGTACTTC. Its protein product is CASSPMAGSSYEQYF.

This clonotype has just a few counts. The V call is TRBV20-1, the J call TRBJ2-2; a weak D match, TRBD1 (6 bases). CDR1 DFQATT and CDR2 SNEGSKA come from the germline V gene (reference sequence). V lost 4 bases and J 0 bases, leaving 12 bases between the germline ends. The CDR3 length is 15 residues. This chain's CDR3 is CSAMDRSANTGELFF. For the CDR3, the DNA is TGCAGTGCTATGGACAGAAGCGCGAACACCGGGGAGCTGTTTTTT.

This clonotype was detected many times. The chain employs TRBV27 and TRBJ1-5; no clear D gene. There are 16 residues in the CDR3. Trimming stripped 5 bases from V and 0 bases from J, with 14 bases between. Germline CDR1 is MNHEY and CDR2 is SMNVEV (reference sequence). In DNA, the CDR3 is TGTGCCAGCAGTCCCACAACGGTTCCTAGCAATCAGCCCCAGCATTTT. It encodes CASSPTTVPSNQPQHF.

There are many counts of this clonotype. The CDR3 DNA sequence: TGTGCCACCAGTGATTATGGCGGAAATACGCAGTATTTT. Protein sequence: CATSDYGGNTQYF. The chain links TRBV24-1 to TRBJ2-3; no definite D call. In germline, CDR1 is KGHDR, CDR2 SFDVKD. V gave up 2 bases and J gave up 7 bases, with 9 bases separating them. There are 13 residues in the CDR3.

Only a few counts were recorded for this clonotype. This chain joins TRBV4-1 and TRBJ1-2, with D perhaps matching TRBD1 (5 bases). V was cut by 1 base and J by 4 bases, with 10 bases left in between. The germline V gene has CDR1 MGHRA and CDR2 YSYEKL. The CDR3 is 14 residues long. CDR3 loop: CASSQVGGFYGYTF. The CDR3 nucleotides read TGCGCCAGCAGCCAAGTCGGGGGATTCTATGGCTACACCTTC.

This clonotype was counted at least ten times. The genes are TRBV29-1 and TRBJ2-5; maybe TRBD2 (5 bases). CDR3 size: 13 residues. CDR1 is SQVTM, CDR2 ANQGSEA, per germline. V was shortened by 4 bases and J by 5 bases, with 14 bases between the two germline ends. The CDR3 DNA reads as TGCAGCGTTGTAGAGGGCATAGGCGAGACCCAGTACTTC. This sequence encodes CSVVEGIGETQYF.

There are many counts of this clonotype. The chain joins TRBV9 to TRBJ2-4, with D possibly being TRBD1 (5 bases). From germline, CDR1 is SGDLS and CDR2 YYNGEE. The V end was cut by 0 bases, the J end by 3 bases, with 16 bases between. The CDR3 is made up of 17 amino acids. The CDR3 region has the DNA TGTGCCAGCAGCGTAGGAAACAGGCGTTTGGGCAAAAACATTCAGTACTTC. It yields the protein CASSVGNRRLGKNIQYF.

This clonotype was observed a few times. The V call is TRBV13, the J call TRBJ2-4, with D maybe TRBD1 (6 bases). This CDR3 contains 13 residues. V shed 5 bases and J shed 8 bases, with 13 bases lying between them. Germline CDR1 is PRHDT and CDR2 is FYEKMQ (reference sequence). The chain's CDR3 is CASSAVRGDIQYF. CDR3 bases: TGTGCCAGCAGCGCAGTCAGGGGTGACATTCAGTACTTC.

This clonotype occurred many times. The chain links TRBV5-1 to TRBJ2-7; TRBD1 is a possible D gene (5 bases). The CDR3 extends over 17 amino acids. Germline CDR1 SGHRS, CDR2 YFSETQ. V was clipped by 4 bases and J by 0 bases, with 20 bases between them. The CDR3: CASSPLVKQTASYEQYF. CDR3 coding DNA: TGCGCCAGCAGCCCCTTGGTCAAGCAGACAGCCTCCTACGAGCAGTACTTC.

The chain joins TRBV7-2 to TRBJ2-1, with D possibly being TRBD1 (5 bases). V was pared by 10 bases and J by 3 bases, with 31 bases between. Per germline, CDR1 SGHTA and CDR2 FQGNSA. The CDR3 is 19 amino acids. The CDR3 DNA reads TGTGCCAACCAGCCCCCGGACACCCCCCTTTTCTCTTACTACAATGAGCAGTTCTTC. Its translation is CANQPPDTPLFSYYNEQFF.

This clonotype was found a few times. The DNA for the CDR3 is TGTGCCAGCGGTGGGATAACCGGACTAGCGGAGCCCTACGAGCAGTACTTC. Protein sequence: CASGGITGLAEPYEQYF. V usage is TRBV5-3 and J usage is TRBJ2-7, with 10 positions matching TRBD2. TRBV5-3 is known as an ORF, though its function is uncertain. The junction had 16 bases not matched to a gene; V was cut back by 8 bases and J by 2 bases. The CDR3 totals 17 residues.

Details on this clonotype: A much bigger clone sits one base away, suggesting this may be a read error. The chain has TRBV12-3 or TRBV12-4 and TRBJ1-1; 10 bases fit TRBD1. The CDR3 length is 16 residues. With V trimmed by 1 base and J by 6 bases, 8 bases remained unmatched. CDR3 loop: CASSLVVGTGDAEAFF. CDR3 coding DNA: TGTGCCAGCAGTTTAGTGGTTGGGACAGGGGACGCTGAAGCTTTCTTT.

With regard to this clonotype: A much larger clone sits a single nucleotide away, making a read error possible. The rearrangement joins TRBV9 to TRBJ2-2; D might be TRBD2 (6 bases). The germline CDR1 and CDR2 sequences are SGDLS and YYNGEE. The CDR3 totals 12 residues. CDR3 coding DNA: TGTGCCAGCAGCGATGACACCGGGGGGCTGTTTTTT. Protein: CASSDDTGGLFF.

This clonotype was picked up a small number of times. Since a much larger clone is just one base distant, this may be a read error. The CDR3 DNA is TGTGCCACCAGTGATTGGGACACCGGGGAGCTGTTTTTT. Amino acid sequence: CATSDWDTGELFF. The rearrangement links TRBV24-1 to TRBJ2-2; D remains ambiguous. Germline V lookup: CDR1 KGHDR, CDR2 SFDVKD. V lost 2 bases, J lost 3 bases, and 3 bases lay in between. The CDR3 is 13 amino acids.

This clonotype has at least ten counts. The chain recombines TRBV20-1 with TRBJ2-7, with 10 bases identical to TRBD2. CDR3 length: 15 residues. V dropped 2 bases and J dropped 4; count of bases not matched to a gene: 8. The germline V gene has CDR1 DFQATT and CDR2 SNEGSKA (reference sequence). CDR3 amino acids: CSARPSSGSVYEQYF. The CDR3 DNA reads TGCAGTGCTAGACCGTCTAGCGGGAGTGTGTACGAGCAGTACTTC.